This T cell receptor beta chain was documented in a study of cytomegalovirus exposure and HLA in healthy donors (dated by TCRdb to the late 2010s). The study in broad terms: In an earlier analysis of some 550 of the donors, less than 350 Gb of sequence data and 90 million to 120 million unique TCR beta sequences from roughly 200 million T cells were reported. An early release covering roughly 600 HLA-typed donors comprised approximately 300 gigabases of sequencing data and some 79 million unique TCR sequences. Of the approximately 400 genotyped donors, 65% to 90% fell in the genetic ancestry cluster associated with self-reported Caucasian donors. The study aimed to test whether signatures of past pathogen exposure could be identified by cataloging public T cell receptors. The study profiled the T cell repertoires of 666 subjects by immunosequencing and related them to cytomegalovirus serostatus. In addition to the first cohort of hundreds of subjects, a separate validation cohort of under 150 different subjects was used. High-throughput TCR immunosequencing, statistical association of individual TCRs with disease status, and machine learning were combined to predict cytomegalovirus infection status. In a later analysis, previously published TCR beta repertoires from more than 500 donors were re-analyzed and high-resolution HLA genotyping was added so that TCR occurrence patterns could be studied. Rather than using new phenotypic data, the later analysis identified candidate immune exposures from TCR beta sequences and from how often those sequences occurred across donors. To decide whether each TCR beta V gene segment behaved as functional or pseudogenic, an earlier analysis of several hundred of the donors relied on high-throughput TCR beta sequencing. Donor age, sex, ethnicity and CMV serostatus were compiled together with the repertoire data. Genome-wide SNP genotypes for about 55% of the roughly 670 donors were used in a later genetic analysis, which treated that subset as a discovery cohort. Every discovery cohort repertoire had been produced on one sequencing platform. HLA typing covered class I and class II loci at four-digit resolution. The number of typed donors differed by locus: roughly 629-640 for A, B, C, DRB1 and DQB1; approximately 520 for DQA1; approximately 600 for DPA1; and around 450 for DPB1. About 5 DR-DQ haplotypes were handled as single units for association and clustering, since linkage in the cohort was strong. Across under 500 genotyped donors of the cohort, an average of approximately 200,000 unique TCR beta nucleotide sequences per donor were sequenced, and roughly a sixth of those sequences were non-productive.

Points the paper makes about the study in general: Because HLA typing was unavailable for some donors at each locus, only the typed subset was used in association tests. Correlated functional status among segregating V segments might reflect linkage disequilibrium, but an unknown experimental factor could not be ruled out. Immune exposure information for the cohort was limited to CMV serostatus. A further reported finding was that TCR beta sequences accurately predicted the HLA-A and HLA-B alleles for most subjects in the first cohort. According to a later analysis, most CMV-associated TCR beta chains appeared to be HLA-restricted, and the HLA associations seemed to be driven largely by CMV exposure. When HLA alleles, especially DR and DQ, strongly co-occurred, attributing TCR associations to individual alleles was difficult. In both the original and validation cohorts, the classifier was reported to diagnose cytomegalovirus status with high specificity and sensitivity. In a later analysis, the rate of TCR association differed among HLA loci, with DRB1 alleles having the most associated TCRs and HLA-C alleles having the fewest. According to a later genetic analysis, donors in an Asian-associated ancestry cluster had fewer N-insertions in productive TCRs than the approximately 650-donor mean. Broadly in line with IMGT annotations, most TCR beta V segments showed up in productive rearrangements about 87% or about 30% of the time in an earlier analysis of a few hundred of the donors. The authors suggested that the approach could potentially be extended to other disease states and immunological phenotypes. An association between a missense DCLRE1C variant and V-gene and J-gene trimming of TCR beta chains was found in a later genetic analysis and replicated in an independent cohort. In a later analysis, several top co-occurrence clusters were reported to appear linked to parvovirus B19, influenza, CMV and Epstein-Barr virus. The earlier analysis of 450 to 700 of the donors excluded some 15 rarely observed V segments, including chromosome 9 orphons, because counts were too low. Most TCR sequences were observed very rarely across donors, whereas some public TCRs were present in many individuals. A later analysis associated about 16,000 TCR beta sequences with specific HLA alleles at a false discovery rate of 0.05. Presence/absence analyses assumed roughly uniform sequencing depth across donors, an assumption that may not hold. In a later analysis, HLA-associated TCR beta chains showed more clonal expansion and lower generation probabilities than non-associated chains that were equally common. In vitro tests confirmed that a few of the cytomegalovirus-associated TCR beta chains recognize cytomegalovirus antigens. The study listed approximately 160 TCR beta chains as associated with cytomegalovirus. A group of highly shared sequence variants was considered likely to be a technical artifact of the sequencing pipeline. Because the 87-base-pair reads could not distinguish some IMGT-functional V segments, including TRBV6-2 and TRBV6-3, those segments were excluded. This cohort had only TCR beta chains sequenced, and the lack of alpha or paired-chain data limited which features could be detected.

The receptor library was made with the immunoSEQ multiplex PCR assay. The multiplex PCR relied on a mix of 60 forward primers for TCR Vbeta segments and 13 reverse primers for TCR Jbeta segments. A multiplex PCR assay on genomic DNA amplified the CDR3 region of rearranged TCR beta genes. Amplified TCR beta libraries were sequenced as 87-base-pair reads on the Illumina HiSeq System. The authors' pipeline ran thus. Across the 640 or so repertoires, a later analysis counted some 80 million unique TCR beta chains, around 10 million of which were shared by at least two donors. To remove PCR and sequencing errors, raw reads were error-corrected and collapsed into unique sequences using a nearest-neighbor algorithm that merged closely related sequences. CDR3 sequences were aligned to IMGT reference sequences to assign V, D and J gene segments. For a sequence to be retained, at least a six-nucleotide match to both a V gene segment and a J gene segment was required. Rearrangements were classified as productive when the CDR3 lacked stop codons and remained in frame with V and J, and all other rearrangements were classified as non-productive. CDR3 was defined according to IMGT convention as the region running from the second conserved V-encoded cysteine to the conserved J-encoded phenylalanine. The earlier analysis of about 570 of the donors excluded any sequence lacking an unambiguous match to a single V gene segment. An earlier analysis of a few hundred of the donors called V segments functional above 56.7% productive rearrangements and segregating when the between-donor standard deviation exceeded 5%. A statistical classification framework was built to diagnose cytomegalovirus status from the catalog of TCR beta chain sequences. A later analysis assigned V and J genes by comparing TCR nucleotide sequences with IMGT/GENE-DB human TR gene sequences. A later analysis assigned CDR3 sequences and most-parsimonious VDJ recombination scenarios with the TCRdist pipeline. In a later analysis, every TCR beta chain was defined by the combination of its CDR3 amino acid sequence and its V-gene family, and reads without a unique V-gene family were dropped. In a later analysis, some 600 highly shared, low-generation-probability nucleotide sequences were removed to address suspected cross-contamination and a sequencing artifact. In a later analysis, a clonal expansion index for each public chain was calculated from normalized within-repertoire ranks of inferred template counts. A later analysis computed generation probabilities with a VDJ recombination model fitted to out-of-frame rearrangements, and checked the results against IGoR. In a later analysis, TCR-TCR, TCR-HLA and TCR-CMV co-occurrence was scored with hypergeometric tests, and a repertoire-size bias correction was applied to TCR pairs. A later analysis estimated false discovery rates by permuting HLA or CMV assignments 20 times. In a later analysis, co-occurring TCRs were grouped with DBSCAN, and TCRdist sequence similarity was added when clustering was performed within HLA-allele-positive subsets. Co-occurrence clustering excluded repertoires with fewer than 30,000 or more than 120,000 public chains, plus five with anomalous nucleotide sharing. TCRdb retrieved this table from immuneACCESS and kept in-frame rearrangements only. Not all clones are present; in checked studies, unresolved V genes account for under half, and no reason is known for the remainder. The V and J calls and the clone size are those of that table, but D and trimming were determined from the DNA. Recorded for this sample are some 120,000 clones; 82% of them occurred a single time. The ten largest clonotypes hold roughly 10% of the sample.

CDR1 and CDR2 are drawn from the germline V gene (reference sequence): DFQATT, SNEGSKA. The V end loses 5 bases and the J end loses 2 bases, and a stretch of 5 bases separates them. The CDR3 starts with the cysteine, ends with the phenylalanine, and has 11 residues. Just the 33-base CDR3 DNA is kept, in frame starting at base 1. This clone has just a few counts. The antigen it recognizes is unknown. Per-base quality was not reported, and no clone a single base away is much larger than it. In total, 600 or so healthy bone marrow donors made up the cohort. At the time of sampling, every cohort member was nominally healthy, though immune exposures that went unrecorded were likely present. The donor tested CMV seropositive, placing the donor among the 289 seropositive members of the cohort. A peripheral blood sample was collected from each donor, and TCR beta sequencing was performed on peripheral blood mononuclear cells. Genomic DNA extraction from the blood cell samples was performed with the Qiagen DNeasy Blood Extraction Kit.

Sequences were obtained from PBMCs. The sequence is built from TRBV20-1 and TRBJ2-3; a confident D gene designation cannot be given. This clonotype was obtained from a male donor in good health and CMV-seropositive. The base sequence is TGCAGTGCTGAACACACAGATACGCAGTATTTT. Its amino acids are CSAEHTDTQYF.